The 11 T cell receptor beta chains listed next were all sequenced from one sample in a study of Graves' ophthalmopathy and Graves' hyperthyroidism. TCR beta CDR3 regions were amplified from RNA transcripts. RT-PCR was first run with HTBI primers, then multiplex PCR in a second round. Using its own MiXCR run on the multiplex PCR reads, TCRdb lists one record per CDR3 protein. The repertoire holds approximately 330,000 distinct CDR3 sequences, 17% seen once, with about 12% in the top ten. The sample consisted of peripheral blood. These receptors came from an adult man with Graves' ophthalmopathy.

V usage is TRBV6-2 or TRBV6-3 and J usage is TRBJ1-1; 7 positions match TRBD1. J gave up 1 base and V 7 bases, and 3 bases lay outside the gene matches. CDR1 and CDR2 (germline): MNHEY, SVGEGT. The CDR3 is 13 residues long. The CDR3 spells CASIPGGNTEAFF. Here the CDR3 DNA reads TGTGCCAGCATACCAGGGGGGAACACTGAAGCTTTCTTT.

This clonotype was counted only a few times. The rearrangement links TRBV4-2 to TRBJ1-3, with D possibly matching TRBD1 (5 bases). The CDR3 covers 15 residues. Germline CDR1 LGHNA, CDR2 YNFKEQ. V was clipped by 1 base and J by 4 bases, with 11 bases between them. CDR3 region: CASSQGLGVGNTIYF. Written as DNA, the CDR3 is TGTGCCAGCAGCCAAGGCCTAGGGGTCGGAAACACCATATATTTT.

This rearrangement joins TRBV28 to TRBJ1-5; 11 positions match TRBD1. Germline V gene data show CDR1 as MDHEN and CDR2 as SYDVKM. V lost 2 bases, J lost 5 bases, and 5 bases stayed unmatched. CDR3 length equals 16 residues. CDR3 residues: CASSLGTGGSDQPQHF. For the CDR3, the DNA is TGTGCCAGCAGTTTAGGGACAGGGGGGTCGGATCAGCCCCAGCATTTT.

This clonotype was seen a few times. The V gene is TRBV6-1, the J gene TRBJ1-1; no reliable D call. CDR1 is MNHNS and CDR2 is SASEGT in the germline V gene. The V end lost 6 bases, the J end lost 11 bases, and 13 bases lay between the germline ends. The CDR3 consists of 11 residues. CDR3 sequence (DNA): TGTGCCAGCAGCCACGAGTCATCGGCTTTCTTT. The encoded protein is CASSHESSAFF.

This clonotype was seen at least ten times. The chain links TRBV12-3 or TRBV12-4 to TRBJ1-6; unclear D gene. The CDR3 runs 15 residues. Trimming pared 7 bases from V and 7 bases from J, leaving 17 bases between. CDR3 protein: CASMEEQIGNSPLHF. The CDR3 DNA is TGTGCCAGCATGGAGGAGCAAATAGGAAATTCACCCCTCCACTTT.

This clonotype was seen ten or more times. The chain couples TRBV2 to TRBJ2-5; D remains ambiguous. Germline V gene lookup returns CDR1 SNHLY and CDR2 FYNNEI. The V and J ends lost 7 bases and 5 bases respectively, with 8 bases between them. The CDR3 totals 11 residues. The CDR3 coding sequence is TGTGCCAGCACCGTGGTTGAGACCCAGTACTTC. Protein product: CASTVVETQYF.

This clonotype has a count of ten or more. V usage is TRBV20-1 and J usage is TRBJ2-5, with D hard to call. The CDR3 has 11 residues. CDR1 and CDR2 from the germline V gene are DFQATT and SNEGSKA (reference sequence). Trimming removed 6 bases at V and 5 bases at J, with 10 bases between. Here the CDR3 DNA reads TGCAGTGCCCGAATACCCGAGACCCAGTACTTC. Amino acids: CSARIPETQYF.

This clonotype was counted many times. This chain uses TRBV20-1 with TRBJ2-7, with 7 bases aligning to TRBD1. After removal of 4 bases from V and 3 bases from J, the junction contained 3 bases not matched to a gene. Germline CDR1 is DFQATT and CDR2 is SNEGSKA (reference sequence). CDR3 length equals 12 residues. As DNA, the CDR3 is TGCAGTGCTATCGACAGGGTCTACGAGCAGTACTTC. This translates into CSAIDRVYEQYF.

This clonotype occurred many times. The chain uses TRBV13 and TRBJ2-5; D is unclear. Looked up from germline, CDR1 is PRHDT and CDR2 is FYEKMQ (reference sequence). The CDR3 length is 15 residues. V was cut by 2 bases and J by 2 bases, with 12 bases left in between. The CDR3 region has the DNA TGTGCCAGCAGCTTATTTAGGGCAAGACAAGAGACCCAGTACTTC. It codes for CASSLFRARQETQYF.

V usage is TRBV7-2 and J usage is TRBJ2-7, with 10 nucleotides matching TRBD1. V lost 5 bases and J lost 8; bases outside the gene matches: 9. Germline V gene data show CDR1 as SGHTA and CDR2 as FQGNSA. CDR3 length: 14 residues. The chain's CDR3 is CASSPGTGATQQYF. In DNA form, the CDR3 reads TGTGCCAGCAGCCCCGGGACAGGGGCCACCCAGCAGTACTTC.

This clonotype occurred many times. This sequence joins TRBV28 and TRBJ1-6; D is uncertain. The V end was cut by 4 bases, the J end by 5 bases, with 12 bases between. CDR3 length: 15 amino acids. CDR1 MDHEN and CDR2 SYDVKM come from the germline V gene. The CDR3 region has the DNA TGTGCCAGCAGTTCAACAGTCCCGGATAATTCACCCCTCCACTTT. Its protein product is CASSSTVPDNSPLHF.